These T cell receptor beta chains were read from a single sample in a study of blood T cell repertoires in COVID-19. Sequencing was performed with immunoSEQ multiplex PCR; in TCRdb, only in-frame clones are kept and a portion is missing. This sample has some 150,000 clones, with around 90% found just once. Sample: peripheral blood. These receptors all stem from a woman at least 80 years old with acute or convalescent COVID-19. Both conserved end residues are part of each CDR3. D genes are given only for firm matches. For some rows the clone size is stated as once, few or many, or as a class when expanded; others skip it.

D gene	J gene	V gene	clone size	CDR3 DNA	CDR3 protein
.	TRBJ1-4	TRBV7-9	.	TGTGCCAGCAGCCCGTGGGGGGGTCACGGTGAAAAACTGTTTTTT	CASSPWGGHGEKLFF
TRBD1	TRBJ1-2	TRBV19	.	TGTGCCAGTAGTATACCCAACCGGGGACAGGGGGCCGCTGGCTACACCTTC	CASSIPNRGQGAAGYTF
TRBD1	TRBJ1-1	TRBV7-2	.	TGTGCCAGCAGCTTAGGCGCAGGGGGAATCTACGAAGCTTTCTTT	CASSLGAGGIYEAFF
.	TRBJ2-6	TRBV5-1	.	TGCGCCAGCAGCTTGCGCGGGTCAGGGGCCAACGTCCTGACTTTC	CASSLRGSGANVLTF
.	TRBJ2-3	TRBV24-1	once	TGTGCCACCAGTTCCTCTAGCACAGATACGCAGTATTTT	CATSSSSTDTQYF
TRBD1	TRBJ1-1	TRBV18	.	TGTGCCAGCTCACCATCTTTCGGGACAGGCTTCACTGAAGCTTTCTTT	CASSPSFGTGFTEAFF
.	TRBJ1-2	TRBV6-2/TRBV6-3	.	TGTGCCAGCAGTTACGGGCTGATCTATGGCTACACCTTC	CASSYGLIYGYTF
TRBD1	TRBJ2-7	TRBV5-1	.	TGCGCCAGCAGCACCTTTCCGGGACAGGGAGGCTCTAGCTCCTACGAGCAGTACTTC	CASSTFPGQGGSSSYEQYF
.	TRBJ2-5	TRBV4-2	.	TGTGCCAGCAGCCATCAGGGGGGTGGAGAGACCCAGTACTTC	CASSHQGGGETQYF
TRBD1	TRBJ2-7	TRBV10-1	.	TGCGCCAGCAGTGAGGGACAGGACCCCTACGAGCAGTACTTC	CASSEGQDPYEQYF
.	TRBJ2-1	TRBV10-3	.	TGTGCCATCAGTGAGGTTTCAAATGAGCAGTTCTTC	CAISEVSNEQFF
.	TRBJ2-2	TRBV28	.	TGTGCCAGCACCCCTAGTGGGTTCGACACCGGGGAGCTGTTTTTT	CASTPSGFDTGELFF
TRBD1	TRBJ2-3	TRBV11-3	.	TGTGCCAGCAGCCGGACAGGGGGGAGGCCAGATACGCAGTATTTT	CASSRTGGRPDTQYF
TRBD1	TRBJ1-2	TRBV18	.	TGTGCCAGCTCACCCACCTTGGGACAGATGAGGGATGGCTACACCTTC	CASSPTLGQMRDGYTF